This TCR beta chain was observed in a study of shared clonotypes between healthy human individuals. Profiled with immunoSEQ multiplex PCR; TCRdb holds only in-frame clones, not every one. The data hold 2 million to 2.5 million clones, with approximately 93% observed a single time. The CDR3 extends over 15 amino acids. The V gene's germline CDR1 is MNHEY and CDR2 SMNVEV (reference sequence). V was clipped by 5 bases and J by 4 bases, with 16 bases between them. The chain employs TRBV27 and TRBJ2-3; weak D call: TRBD2 (6 bases). This clonotype was sampled from a young man in good health. Some clones in this sample may be carry-over from other donors' samples. Sequences were obtained from naive CD4+ T cells from PBMCs. The subset denotes: CD45RA+ positively selected. CDR3: CASSVRESGADTQYF. For the CDR3, the DNA is TGTGCCAGCAGTGTCCGGGAGAGCGGCGCAGATACGCAGTATTTT.